Listed here is a single T cell receptor (beta chain). The target antigen is unknown. The sample comes from a study of OX40 agonist ivuxolimab in advanced cancers. On the study more broadly: Mean age around 64 years, range about 23 to 80; roughly 82% male. Study findings and constraints: Low normalized clonal expansion also occurred in some nonresponding patients.

V was shortened by 3 bases and J by 4 bases, with 17 bases between the two germline ends. Germline CDR1 is GTSNPN and CDR2 is SVGIG (reference sequence). There are 15 residues in the CDR3. TCRdb's table, derived via immunoSEQ multiplex PCR, lists solely in-frame clones and lacks some. The table shows 30,000 or so clones, with 79% occurring only once. The origin of this receptor is an adult with an advanced solid tumor such as melanoma, head and neck, liver or kidney cancer. This chain links TRBV30 with TRBJ2-3; weak D call: TRBD2 (5 bases). The sample here was CD4+ or CD8+ T cells sorted from blood, taken in a trial of the OX40 agonist ivuxolimab. The CDR3 protein is CAWSPFREEADTQYF. CDR3 in DNA: TGTGCCTGGAGCCCCTTCCGAGAGGAGGCAGATACGCAGTATTTT.